This T cell receptor (beta chain) was sequenced for a study of tumor and adjacent non-tumor tissue in lung cancer. Study-level information: About 4.2 million productive TCRbeta reads were obtained per sample on average. Findings and caveats of the study: Normal lung showed higher cumulative top 100 clone frequency than tumor. Tumor TCR diversity, when higher, was linked to shorter survival. Compared with tumor, normal lung showed significantly lower TCR diversity.

TCRbeta libraries were built with three rounds of nested PCR, modified from ARM-PCR. Via MiXCR, TCRdb re-called the multiplex PCR reads, giving one row per CDR3 protein. The table records about 50,000 distinct CDR3 sequences, 74% of them present only once. In its sample, this clonotype was seen once. Its antigen remains unidentified. An end of the junction does not agree with germline; a read error may underlie this. No cell sorting was done before RNA was extracted from the tissue. The normal lung tissue was taken more than 3 cm from the tumor edge. This CDR3 is 12 amino acids long. Sequenced: distant non-tumor lung tissue. This receptor was taken from a woman aged 55 to 70 with non-small cell lung cancer. V gene TRBV12-3 or TRBV12-4 combines with J gene TRBJ1-1, with D perhaps matching TRBD1 (5 bases). CDR3 residues: CASIDLGEVVFF. In DNA, the CDR3 is TGCGCCAGCATCGACTTGGGGGAAGTAGTTTTCTTT.